The 27 T cell receptor beta chains in this list originate from one sample, sequenced in a study of control samples from healthy donors and cancer patients (dated by TCRdb to the early 2020s). The protocol used for the library was the immunoSEQ multiplex PCR assay. The source is immuneACCESS, and TCRdb retained only in-frame sequences with V and J called. Part of the clones is not carried over; for the studies checked, unresolved V genes explain less than half of this, and the remainder is unexplained. The sample contains 250,000 to 300,000 clones, around 80% of them found a single time. The ten largest clones represent less than 15% of the sample. The sample consisted of PBMCs. The receptors come from a woman aged 55-75 years with lung cancer.

This chain connects TRBV5-6 to TRBJ1-1; 9 positions agree with TRBD1. Losses at the gene ends were 3 bases for V and 3 bases for J; bases not matched to a gene: 3. CDR1 is SGHDT, CDR2 YYEEEE, per germline. CDR3 length equals 14 residues. The CDR3 is CASSWGQGDTEAFF. CDR3 bases: TGTGCCAGCAGCTGGGGACAGGGTGACACTGAAGCTTTCTTT.

The V call is TRBV27, the J call TRBJ1-6; 7 bases agree with TRBD1. The germline CDR1 and CDR2 sequences are MNHEY and SMNVEV (reference sequence). V lost 10 bases to trimming and J lost 4 bases; unmatched junction nucleotides: 13. The CDR3 has 16 residues. The CDR3 DNA follows: TGTGCCACCAAAATTGCTCCGGGACAGTATAATTCACCCCTCCACTTT. This gives the protein CATKIAPGQYNSPLHF.

The chain is built from TRBV12-5 and TRBJ1-1; D is possibly TRBD1 (6 bases). Between the trimmed V and J ends, which lost 0 bases and 3 bases, there was a span of 11 bases. The CDR3 covers 15 residues. Germline CDR1 is LGHNT and CDR2 is FRNRAP. CDR3 sequence (DNA): TGTGCTAGTGGTTTGGTAGTTGGACAGCACACTGAAGCTTTCTTT. It translates to CASGLVVGQHTEAFF.

The V and J genes are TRBV28 and TRBJ1-1; maybe TRBD1 (6 bases). Germline V CDR1 and CDR2: MDHEN, SYDVKM. V was cut by 6 bases and J by 0 bases, with 8 bases left in between. The CDR3 length is 13 residues. The CDR3 spells CASRDRLNTEAFF. Written as DNA, the CDR3 is TGTGCCAGCAGGGACAGACTGAACACTGAAGCTTTCTTT.

The gene calls are TRBV6-5 and TRBJ2-7, with TRBD1 as a possible D gene (6 bases). CDR1 and CDR2 (germline): MNHEY, SVGAGI. The CDR3 has 14 amino acids. The ends were cut back, 7 bases at V and 4 bases at J, with 17 bases in the middle. CDR3 sequence reads: CASKAGAQVYEQYF. DNA for the CDR3: TGTGCCAGCAAGGCAGGGGCTCAAGTGTACGAGCAGTACTTC.

The rearrangement links TRBV9 to TRBJ2-1, with 10 bases lining up with TRBD2. The CDR3 spans 18 residues. J was trimmed by 6 bases and V by 2 bases; bases with no gene match: 14. Germline CDR1 SGDLS, CDR2 YYNGEE. This CDR3 reads CASSVHPAELAGANEQFF. CDR3 coding DNA: TGTGCCAGCAGCGTTCACCCAGCTGAGCTAGCGGGAGCCAATGAGCAGTTCTTC.

The chain carries TRBV6-1 and TRBJ2-2; D unclear. The CDR3 is 14 amino acids. Germline V gene lookup returns CDR1 MNHNS and CDR2 SASEGT. V lost 2 bases and J lost 5, with 9 bases in between. The CDR3 spells CASSEFGQTGELFF. The CDR3 nucleotides are TGTGCCAGCAGTGAATTCGGGCAGACCGGGGAGCTGTTTTTT.

This clone has a single count. This chain connects TRBV5-1 to TRBJ2-4; the D gene is possibly TRBD2 (6 bases). V lost 0 bases and J lost 3, with 13 bases in between. Germline V lookup: CDR1 SGHRS, CDR2 YFSETQ. The CDR3 sequence is 16 residues long. CDR3 amino acids: CASSLDLASGKNIQYF. CDR3 nucleotides: TGCGCCAGCAGCTTGGACCTAGCGTCTGGCAAAAACATTCAGTACTTC.

The V and J genes are TRBV6-1 and TRBJ2-3, with D unclear. Trimming cost V 3 bases and J 3 bases, with 10 bases left between them. The CDR3 loop spans 14 amino acids. Germline V gene lookup returns CDR1 MNHNS and CDR2 SASEGT. CDR3 bases: TGTGCCAGCAGTGACCCGGGCAATACAGATACGCAGTATTTT. It codes for CASSDPGNTDTQYF.

This chain connects TRBV3-1 (or the pseudogene TRBV3-2) to TRBJ2-7; 10 bases line up with TRBD2. V was clipped by 7 bases and J by 0 bases; unmatched bases: 6. The CDR3 is 15 amino acids. The germline gives CDR1 LGHDT, CDR2 YNNKEL (reference sequence). CDR3 loop: CASTPTSGYSYEQYF. The DNA of the CDR3 is TGTGCCAGCACACCGACTAGCGGGTACTCCTACGAGCAGTACTTC.

This chain joins TRBV3-1 (or the pseudogene TRBV3-2) and TRBJ1-6, with D perhaps matching TRBD1 (5 bases). The CDR3 is 14 amino acids. Germline loops: CDR1 LGHDT, CDR2 YNNKEL (reference sequence). V dropped 0 bases and J dropped 10 bases, with 10 bases sitting between them. Here the CDR3 reads CASSQDWGESPLHF. CDR3 nucleotides: TGTGCCAGCAGCCAAGATTGGGGGGAATCACCCCTCCACTTT.

The chain carries TRBV2 and TRBJ1-2, with D maybe TRBD1 (6 bases). With 9 bases removed from V and 1 base from J, the gap between germline ends came to 21 bases. CDR1 and CDR2 from the germline V gene are SNHLY and FYNNEI. CDR3 length equals 16 residues. The CDR3 is CASSLGGTLLNYGYTF. CDR3 in DNA: TGTGCCAGTAGTCTTGGGGGCACGCTACTTAACTATGGCTACACCTTC.

The CDR3 is CATSDAGHYGYTF. The DNA for the CDR3 is TGTGCCACCAGTGATGCGGGGCACTATGGCTACACCTTC. The V and J genes are TRBV24-1 and TRBJ1-2; weak D call: TRBD1 (5 bases). The CDR3 is 13 residues long. Germline V gives CDR1 KGHDR, CDR2 SFDVKD. The ends were cut back, 3 bases at V and 3 bases at J, with 7 bases in the middle.

This chain connects TRBV6-5 to TRBJ1-5; possible D gene TRBD1, 5 bases. The germline CDR1 and CDR2 sequences are MNHEY and SVGAGI. This CDR3 is built from 15 residues. Deletions cut 6 bases from V and 5 bases from J, with 17 bases between. The CDR3 coding sequence is TGTGCCAGCAGCTTCCAGGAGGGGCCCCATCAGCCCCAGCATTTT. Translating it yields CASSFQEGPHQPQHF.

The chain recombines TRBV10-1 with TRBJ2-7; D gene uncertain. Deletions cut 3 bases from V and 9 bases from J, with 12 bases between. CDR3 length: 12 amino acids. Germline CDR1 reads WNHNN; CDR2 reads SYGVQD (reference sequence). The CDR3 region is CASSDPPVMQYF. CDR3 DNA: TGCGCCAGCAGTGACCCACCGGTTATGCAGTACTTC.

The CDR3 reads CASSPQDNPNYGYTF. CDR3 sequence (DNA): TGTGCCAGCTCACCACAGGACAACCCTAACTATGGCTACACCTTC. V usage is TRBV18 and J usage is TRBJ1-2, with D possibly being TRBD1 (5 bases). The germline V gene encodes CDR1 KGHSH and CDR2 LQKENI. The ends were cut back, 1 base at V and 0 bases at J, with 9 bases in the middle. This CDR3 region has 15 residues.

V is TRBV27 and J is TRBJ1-2; TRBD1 matches at 7 bases. Losses at the gene ends were 4 bases for V and 4 bases for J; bases not matched to a gene: 9. Germline V lookup: CDR1 MNHEY, CDR2 SMNVEV (reference sequence). This CDR3 has 15 amino acids. In nucleotides, the CDR3 is TGTGCCAGCAGTTCCTCGACAGGGTTGAGCTATGGCTACACCTTC. It is translated as CASSSSTGLSYGYTF.

The V call is TRBV3-1 (or the pseudogene TRBV3-2), the J call TRBJ1-2; the D is unclear. Trimming stripped 3 bases from V and 0 bases from J, with 8 bases between. From germline, CDR1 is LGHDT and CDR2 YNNKEL (reference sequence). The CDR3 has 14 residues. The CDR3 is CASSHAVPNYGYTF. CDR3 DNA sequence: TGTGCCAGCAGCCACGCCGTTCCTAACTATGGCTACACCTTC.

This chain connects TRBV19 to TRBJ1-1; the D gene is possibly TRBD1 (5 bases). The ends were cut back, 7 bases at V and 1 base at J, with 10 bases in the middle. CDR1 and CDR2 from the germline V gene are LNHDA and SQIVND (reference sequence). This CDR3 region has 13 residues. The CDR3, as DNA: TGTGCCAGTACCAACGGGGCGAACACTGAAGCTTTCTTT. Translated: CASTNGANTEAFF. Using reference TRBV19 and TRBJ1-1 for the parts outside the CDR3, the full variable domain is DGGITQSPKYLFRKEGQNVTLSCEQNLNHDAMYWYRQDPGQGLRLIYYSQIVNDFQKGDIAEGYSVSREKKESFPLTVTSAQKNPTAFYLCASTNGANTEAFFGQGTRLTVV.

The gene calls are TRBV28 and TRBJ1-1, with 12 bases fitting TRBD1. The CDR3 spans 19 residues. Per germline, CDR1 MDHEN and CDR2 SYDVKM. With V trimmed by 2 bases and J by 1 base, 11 bases remained unmatched. The CDR3 DNA sequence: TGTGCCAGCAGTTTAGGAAGCCGGGACAGGGGGCGTAGGAACACTGAAGCTTTCTTT. Residues: CASSLGSRDRGRRNTEAFF.

There are a few counts of this clone. V and J are TRBV5-5 and TRBJ1-1; D gene unclear. Germline values: CDR1 SGHKS, CDR2 YYEKEE (reference sequence). CDR3 size: 17 residues. Trimming removed 1 base from V and 4 bases from J, with 20 bases in between. The CDR3, as DNA: TGTGCCAGCAGCTTGTTGTTTGGGGTAAAGGTCAGCACTGAAGCTTTCTTT. This gives the protein CASSLLFGVKVSTEAFF.

This chain joins TRBV29-1 and TRBJ1-5; D remains ambiguous. The CDR3 runs to 9 residues. Trimming left V 5 bases short and J 7 bases short, with 3 bases between. Germline V lookup: CDR1 SQVTM, CDR2 ANQGSEA. The CDR3 coding sequence is TGCAGCGTTCGGCAGCCCCAGCATTTT. Residues: CSVRQPQHF.

The table lists this clone with a few counts. CDR3 sequence (DNA): TGTGCCAGCAGTGTGGGAAGTGCTAATGAAAAACTGTTTTTT. Protein product: CASSVGSANEKLFF. J is TRBJ1-4 and V is TRBV28; D is undetermined. V shed 5 bases and J shed 3 bases, with 10 bases lying between them. In germline, CDR1 is MDHEN, CDR2 SYDVKM. This CDR3 region has 14 residues.

In DNA, the CDR3 is TGCGCCAGCAGCTTGTACGGTGCCGGCTCTGGGGCCAACGTCCTGACTTTC. Its translation is CASSLYGAGSGANVLTF. This rearrangement joins TRBV5-1 to TRBJ2-6; no clear D. V dropped 1 base and J dropped 0 bases, with 11 bases sitting between them. This CDR3 region has 17 residues. The germline CDR1 and CDR2 sequences are SGHRS and YFSETQ.

The chain carries TRBV27 and TRBJ2-2; D is ambiguous. Trimming removed 3 bases at V and 7 bases at J, with 3 bases between. The CDR3 length is 11 residues. Germline V CDR1 and CDR2: MNHEY, SMNVEV (reference sequence). CDR3 region: CASSLLGELFF. CDR3 DNA sequence: TGTGCCAGCAGTTTGCTCGGGGAGCTGTTTTTT.

This clone came up a few times. CDR3 nucleotides: TGTGCCAGCAGCCCAGGCGGGACAGCCCATGAAAAACTGTTTTTT. Translation gives CASSPGGTAHEKLFF. The V gene is TRBV14, the J gene TRBJ1-4; 7 bases match TRBD1. The CDR3 extends over 15 amino acids. The germline V gene has CDR1 SGHDN and CDR2 FVKESK. After removal of 4 bases from V and 6 bases from J, the junction contained 8 bases not matched to a gene.

This clone was seen only a few times. This rearrangement joins TRBV6-4 to TRBJ2-1, with a tentative D call TRBD2 (6 bases). This CDR3 has 15 amino acids. The germline CDR1 and CDR2 sequences are MRHNA and SNTAGT. V lost 7 bases and J 7 bases, leaving 20 bases between the germline ends. The CDR3 loop reads CASTVMAGPGNEQFF. CDR3 nucleotides: TGTGCCAGCACTGTTATGGCGGGGCCCGGGAATGAGCAGTTCTTC.